The clone carrying this TCR beta chain has just a few counts. Every patient had relapsed following autologous stem cell transplantation, and cohorts differed in brentuximab vedotin exposure. The protocol was immunoSEQ multiplex PCR, while the TCRdb copy is restricted to in-frame clones and leaves out a portion. The profile shows more than 10,000 clones, over 75% of them singletons. The data belong to a study of PD-1 blockade in classical Hodgkin lymphoma. The sequences come from peripheral blood mononuclear cells (PBMCs), collected at baseline. The receptor comes from a human donor with classical Hodgkin lymphoma.

The CDR3 region is CASSLGGGGPLHF. CDR3 in DNA: TGTGCCAGCAGCTTAGGAGGGGGCGGTCCCCTCCACTTT. J is TRBJ1-6 and V is TRBV7-2; TRBD1 aligns across 7 bases. The CDR3 loop spans 13 amino acids. Looked up from germline, CDR1 is SGHTA and CDR2 is FQGNSA. The V segment lost 1 base and the J segment 13 bases; nucleotides outside the gene matches: 4.